This T cell receptor beta chain originates from a study of blood T cells in healthy people across ages. Study outcomes and limitations: Nothing was known about donor CMV status, and this possibly confounded expanded clonotype changes.

Comment on this clonotype: The antigen is unknown.

A sample-barcoded 5' primer and a J-beta primer mix were used in a second PCR of about 7 to 12 cycles. In TCRdb, the 5' RACE reads were re-called with MiXCR into one record per CDR3 protein. This sample carries around 850,000 distinct CDR3 sequences, 36% of them seen once, and the ten largest clones take approximately 12%. Germline CDR1 is SGDLS and CDR2 is YYNGEE. V trimming: 7 bases; J trimming: 1 base; junction bases outside the gene matches: 8. The CDR3 is 15 residues long. The V call is TRBV9, the J call TRBJ2-5; 9 positions agree with TRBD1. This TCR was recovered from a man between 18 and 29 years old in good health. Sequencing was done on a sample of blood. This chain's CDR3 is CASATGGPPQETQYF. DNA of the CDR3: TGTGCCAGCGCAACAGGGGGCCCTCCCCAAGAGACCCAGTACTTC. Full variable domain (missing parts from reference TRBV9 and TRBJ2-5): DSGVTQTPKHLITATGQRVTLRCSPRSGDLSVYWYQQSLDQGLQFLIQYYNGEERAKGNILERFSAQQFPDLHSELNLSSLELGDSALYFCASATGGPPQETQYFGPGTRLLVL.